The entry below describes one TCR beta chain. This entry is derived from a study of glioma-infiltrating T cells after dendritic cell vaccination. Study background: Between the early 2000s and the early 2010s, patients got autologous tumor lysate-pulsed dendritic cell vaccines. Three intradermal dendritic cell vaccine injections were given every two weeks.

The primer mix had 60 V beta and 13 J beta primers. Profiled with immunoSEQ multiplex PCR; TCRdb holds only in-frame clones, not every one. This sample has roughly 100,000 clones, with approximately 80% found just once. J gave up 0 bases and V 2 bases, and 7 bases lay outside the gene matches. Germline-derived CDR1 and CDR2 are SGHRS and YFSETQ. The CDR3 is made up of 16 amino acids. This clonotype originated in a human donor with glioblastoma. The sequences come from blood, collected before dendritic cell vaccination. The J gene is TRBJ2-7, the V gene TRBV5-1; 8 nucleotides align to TRBD1. CDR3 in DNA: TGCGCCAGCAGCTTAAGACAGGGGCCGAGCTCCTACGAGCAGTACTTC. Its protein product is CASSLRQGPSSYEQYF.